This T cell receptor beta chain stems from a study of blood T cell repertoires in COVID-19. Study-level information: PBMCs, B-cell-depleted T cells, or T cells provided the cDNA or gDNA that made up the material.

V was clipped by 0 bases and J by 8 bases, with 13 bases between them. Per the germline V gene, CDR1 is SQVTM and CDR2 is ANQGSEA. This CDR3 is 13 amino acids long. Methods used by the authors: Estimation of nucleated cell counts relied on the amplification of reference gene primers. TCRdb keeps only in-frame clones here, not all; method: immunoSEQ multiplex PCR. Clone size and the V and J calls come from that table; the DNA yielded D and trimming. The sample has about 310,000 clones, roughly nine tenths seen once. Patients at the Seattle site were enrolled during active infection and followed longitudinally.

V usage is TRBV29-1 and J usage is TRBJ1-2; tentative D call: TRBD1 (6 bases). Source material: peripheral blood. The receptor's source is a woman aged 25 to 39 with COVID-19, enrolled during active disease. The CDR3 DNA reads as TGCAGCGTTGAAGAGGTCCAGGGGCAGGGCTACACCTTC. Translated, it gives CSVEEVQGQGYTF. Using reference TRBV29-1 and TRBJ1-2 for the parts outside the CDR3, the full variable domain is SAVISQKPSRDICQRGTSLTIQCQVDSQVTMMFWYRQQPGQSLTLIATANQGSEATYESGFVIDKFPISRPNLTFSTLTVSNMSPEDSSIYLCSVEEVQGQGYTFGSGTRLTVV.